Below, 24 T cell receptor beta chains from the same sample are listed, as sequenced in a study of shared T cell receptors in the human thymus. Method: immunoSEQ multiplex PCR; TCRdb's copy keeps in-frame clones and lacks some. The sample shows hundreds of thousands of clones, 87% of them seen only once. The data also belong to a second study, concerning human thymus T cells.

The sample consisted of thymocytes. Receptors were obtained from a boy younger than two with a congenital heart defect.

CDR3 nucleotide sequence: TGTGCCAGCAGCTTGAGGACTTTTAGCACAGATACGCAGTATTTT. It is translated as CASSLRTFSTDTQYF. The genes are TRBV7-9 and TRBJ2-3, with D tentatively TRBD2 (5 bases). Per the germline V gene, CDR1 is SEHNR and CDR2 is FQNEAQ (reference sequence). V lost 3 bases to trimming and J lost 0 bases, with 10 bases between them. This CDR3 comprises 15 residues.

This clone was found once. CDR3 amino acids: CASSDRDTPANTGELFF. Written as DNA, the CDR3 is TGTGCCAGCAGTGACCGGGACACTCCCGCGAACACCGGGGAGCTGTTTTTT. This sequence joins TRBV6-1 and TRBJ2-2; D may be TRBD1 (6 bases). V lost 3 bases, J lost 0 bases, and 14 bases lay in between. Germline loops: CDR1 MNHNS, CDR2 SASEGT. This CDR3 is built from 17 residues.

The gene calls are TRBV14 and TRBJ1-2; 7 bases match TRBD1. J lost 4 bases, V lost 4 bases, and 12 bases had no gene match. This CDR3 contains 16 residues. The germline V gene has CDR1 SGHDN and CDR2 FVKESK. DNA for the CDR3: TGTGCCAGCAGCCGGACAACAACTGGGACAGCCTATGGCTACACCTTC. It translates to CASSRTTTGTAYGYTF.

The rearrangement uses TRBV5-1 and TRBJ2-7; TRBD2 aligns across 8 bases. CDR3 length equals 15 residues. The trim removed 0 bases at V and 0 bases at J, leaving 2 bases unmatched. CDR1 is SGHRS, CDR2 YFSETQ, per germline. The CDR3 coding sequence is TGCGCCAGCAGCTTGGGACGGGGGGGCTCCTACGAGCAGTACTTC. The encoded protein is CASSLGRGGSYEQYF.

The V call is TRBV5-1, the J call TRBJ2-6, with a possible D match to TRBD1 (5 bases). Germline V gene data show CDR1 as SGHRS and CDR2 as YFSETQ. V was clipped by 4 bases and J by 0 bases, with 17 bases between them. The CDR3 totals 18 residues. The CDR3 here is CASSPLEDTLSGANVLTF. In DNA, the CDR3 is TGCGCCAGCAGCCCACTTGAGGACACGCTCTCTGGGGCCAACGTCCTGACTTTC.

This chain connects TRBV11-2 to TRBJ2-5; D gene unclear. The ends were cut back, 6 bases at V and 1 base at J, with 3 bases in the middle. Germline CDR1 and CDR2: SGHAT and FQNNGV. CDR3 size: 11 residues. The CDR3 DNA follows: TGTGCCAGCAGACTCCAAGAGACCCAGTACTTC. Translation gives CASRLQETQYF.

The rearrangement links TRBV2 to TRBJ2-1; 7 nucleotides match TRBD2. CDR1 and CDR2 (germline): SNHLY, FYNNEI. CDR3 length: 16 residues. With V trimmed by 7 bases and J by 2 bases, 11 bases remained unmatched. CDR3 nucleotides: TGTGCCAGCACCTTAAGGGTAGCGGGTCCCTACAATGAGCAGTTCTTC. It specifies CASTLRVAGPYNEQFF.

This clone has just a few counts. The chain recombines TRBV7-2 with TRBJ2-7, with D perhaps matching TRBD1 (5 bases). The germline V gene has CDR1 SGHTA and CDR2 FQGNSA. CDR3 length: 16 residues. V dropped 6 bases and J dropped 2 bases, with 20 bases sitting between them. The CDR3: CASSPRVGQAPYEQYF. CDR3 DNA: TGTGCCAGCAGTCCAAGGGTGGGGCAGGCCCCCTACGAGCAGTACTTC.

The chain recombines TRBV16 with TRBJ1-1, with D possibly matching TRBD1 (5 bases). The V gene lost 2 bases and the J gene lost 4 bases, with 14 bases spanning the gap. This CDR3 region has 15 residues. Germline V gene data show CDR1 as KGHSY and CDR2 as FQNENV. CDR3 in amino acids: CASSQVQGLGTEAFF. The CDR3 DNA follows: TGTGCCAGCAGCCAAGTCCAGGGTTTAGGCACTGAAGCTTTCTTT.

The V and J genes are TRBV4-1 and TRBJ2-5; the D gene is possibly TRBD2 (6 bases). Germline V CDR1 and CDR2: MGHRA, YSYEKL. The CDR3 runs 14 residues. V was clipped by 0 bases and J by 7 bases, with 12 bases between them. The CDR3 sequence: CASSQELAVGTQYF. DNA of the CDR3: TGCGCCAGCAGCCAAGAGTTAGCGGTAGGGACCCAGTACTTC.

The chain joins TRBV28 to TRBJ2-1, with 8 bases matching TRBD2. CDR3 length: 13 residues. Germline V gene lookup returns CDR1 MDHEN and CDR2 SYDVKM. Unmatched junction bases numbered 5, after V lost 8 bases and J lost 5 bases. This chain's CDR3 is CASRRGVDNEQFF. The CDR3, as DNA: TGTGCCAGCCGGCGGGGGGTCGACAATGAGCAGTTCTTC.

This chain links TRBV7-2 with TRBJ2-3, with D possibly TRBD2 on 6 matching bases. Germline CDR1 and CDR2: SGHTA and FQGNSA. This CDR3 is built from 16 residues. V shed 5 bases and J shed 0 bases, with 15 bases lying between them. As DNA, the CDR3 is TGTGCCAGCAGCCAAATTAGCGGAAGTAGCACAGATACGCAGTATTTT. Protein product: CASSQISGSSTDTQYF.

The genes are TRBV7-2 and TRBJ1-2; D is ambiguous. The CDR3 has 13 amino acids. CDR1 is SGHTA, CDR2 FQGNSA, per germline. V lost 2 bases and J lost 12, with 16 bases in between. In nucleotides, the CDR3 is TGTGCCAGCAGCTTATCTGAGGGAACGGGGAACACCTTC. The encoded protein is CASSLSEGTGNTF.

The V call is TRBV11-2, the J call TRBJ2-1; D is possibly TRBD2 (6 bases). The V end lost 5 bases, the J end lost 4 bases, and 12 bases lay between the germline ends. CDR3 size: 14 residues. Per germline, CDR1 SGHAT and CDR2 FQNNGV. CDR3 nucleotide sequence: TGTGCCAGCAGCGGAACTAGCTCGTACAATGAGCAGTTCTTC. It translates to CASSGTSSYNEQFF.

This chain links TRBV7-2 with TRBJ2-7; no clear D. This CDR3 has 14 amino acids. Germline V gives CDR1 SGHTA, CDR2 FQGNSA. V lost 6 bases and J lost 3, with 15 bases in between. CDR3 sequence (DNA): TGTGCCAGCAGAGTTGTGTCCCTCGGCTACGAGCAGTACTTC. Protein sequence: CASRVVSLGYEQYF.

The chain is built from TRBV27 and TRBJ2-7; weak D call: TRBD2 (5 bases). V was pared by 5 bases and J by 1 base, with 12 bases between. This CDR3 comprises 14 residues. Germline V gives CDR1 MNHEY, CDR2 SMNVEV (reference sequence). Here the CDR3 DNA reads TGTGCCAGCAGTCAAAAGGGAGAATCCTACGAGCAGTACTTC. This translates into CASSQKGESYEQYF.

The DNA of the CDR3 is TGCAGCGTTGAAAGCAGGGATAAAGCCAAAAACATTCAGTACTTC. Translating it yields CSVESRDKAKNIQYF. V gene TRBV29-1 combines with J gene TRBJ2-4; possible D gene TRBD1, 5 bases. CDR1 and CDR2 (germline): SQVTM, ANQGSEA. V gave up 2 bases and J gave up 0 bases, with 11 bases separating them. CDR3 length: 15 residues.

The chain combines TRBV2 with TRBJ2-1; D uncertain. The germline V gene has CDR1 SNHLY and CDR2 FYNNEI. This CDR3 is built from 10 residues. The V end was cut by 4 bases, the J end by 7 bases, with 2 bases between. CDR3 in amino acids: CASSVNEQFF. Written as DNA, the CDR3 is TGTGCCAGCAGTGTAAATGAGCAGTTCTTC.

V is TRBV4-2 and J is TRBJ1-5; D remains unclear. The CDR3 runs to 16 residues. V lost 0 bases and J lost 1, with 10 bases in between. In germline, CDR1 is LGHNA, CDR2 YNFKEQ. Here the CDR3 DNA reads TGTGCCAGCAGCCAAGATCGGGAAGACAGCAATCAGCCCCAGCATTTT. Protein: CASSQDREDSNQPQHF.

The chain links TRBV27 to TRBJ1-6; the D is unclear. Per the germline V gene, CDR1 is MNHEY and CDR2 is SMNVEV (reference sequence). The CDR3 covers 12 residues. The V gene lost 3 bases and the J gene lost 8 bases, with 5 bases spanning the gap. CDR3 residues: CASSFGDSPLHF. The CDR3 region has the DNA TGTGCCAGCAGTTTCGGAGATTCACCCCTCCACTTT.

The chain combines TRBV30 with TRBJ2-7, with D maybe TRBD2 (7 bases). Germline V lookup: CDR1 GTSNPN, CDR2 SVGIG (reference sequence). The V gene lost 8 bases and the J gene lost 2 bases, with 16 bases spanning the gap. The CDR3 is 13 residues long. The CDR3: CARGGMGTYEQYF. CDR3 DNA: TGTGCCAGGGGGGGAATGGGGACCTACGAGCAGTACTTC.

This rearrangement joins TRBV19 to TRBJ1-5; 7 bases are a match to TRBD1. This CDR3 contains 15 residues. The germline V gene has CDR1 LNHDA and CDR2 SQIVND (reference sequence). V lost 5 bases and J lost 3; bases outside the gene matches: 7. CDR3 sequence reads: CASSDPGTDNQPQHF. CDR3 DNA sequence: TGTGCCAGTAGTGACCCAGGGACAGACAATCAGCCCCAGCATTTT. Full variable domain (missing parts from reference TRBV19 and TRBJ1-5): DGGITQSPKYLFRKEGQNVTLSCEQNLNHDAMYWYRQDPGQGLRLIYYSQIVNDFQKGDIAEGYSVSREKKESFPLTVTSAQKNPTAFYLCASSDPGTDNQPQHFGDGTRLSIL.

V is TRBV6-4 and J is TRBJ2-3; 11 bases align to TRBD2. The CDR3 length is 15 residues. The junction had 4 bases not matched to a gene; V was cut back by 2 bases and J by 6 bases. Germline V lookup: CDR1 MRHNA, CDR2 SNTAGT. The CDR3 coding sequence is TGTGCCAGCAGTGACATAGCGGGGGGGCTTGATACGCAGTATTTT. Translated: CASSDIAGGLDTQYF.

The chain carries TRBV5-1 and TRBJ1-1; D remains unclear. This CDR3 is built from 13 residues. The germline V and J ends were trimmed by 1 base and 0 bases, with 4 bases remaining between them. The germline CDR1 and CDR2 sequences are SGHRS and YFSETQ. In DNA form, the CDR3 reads TGCGCCAGCAGCTTGCTAGTGAACACTGAAGCTTTCTTT. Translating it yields CASSLLVNTEAFF.